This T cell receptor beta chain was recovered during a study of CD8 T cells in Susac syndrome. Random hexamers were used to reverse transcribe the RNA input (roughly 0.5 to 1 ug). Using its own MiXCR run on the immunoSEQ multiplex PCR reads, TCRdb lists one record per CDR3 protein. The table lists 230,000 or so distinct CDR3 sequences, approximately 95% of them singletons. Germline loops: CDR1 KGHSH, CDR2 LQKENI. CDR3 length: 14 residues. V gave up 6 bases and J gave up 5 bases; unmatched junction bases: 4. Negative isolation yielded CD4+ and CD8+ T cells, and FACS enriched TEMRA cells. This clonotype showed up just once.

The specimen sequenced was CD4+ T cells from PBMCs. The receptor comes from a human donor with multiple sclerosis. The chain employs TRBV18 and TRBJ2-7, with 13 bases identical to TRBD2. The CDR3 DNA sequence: TGTGCCAGCTCCCGGACTAGCGGGAGTGACGAGCAGTACTTC. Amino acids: CASSRTSGSDEQYF.